Below are 16 T cell receptor beta chains sequenced from a single sample in a study of Graves' ophthalmopathy and Graves' hyperthyroidism. The sequenced template was RNA, covering the TCR beta CDR3 region. First-round RT-PCR employed HTBI primers, with a second-round multiplex PCR after it. TCRdb redid the calling of the multiplex PCR reads with MiXCR, one entry per CDR3 protein. Found here are a few hundred thousand distinct CDR3 sequences, 15% to 19% of them singletons; the top ten hold 7%. The sequenced sample consisted of peripheral blood. Every receptor here comes from a woman aged 18-29 years with stable Graves' hyperthyroidism.

This clonotype was recorded at least ten times. The rearrangement joins TRBV7-2 to TRBJ1-5, with 9 bases identical to TRBD1. The germline V gene encodes CDR1 SGHTA and CDR2 FQGNSA. The CDR3 is made up of 14 amino acids. Trimming took 5 bases from V and 4 from J; bases not matched to a gene: 3. The CDR3 DNA is TGTGCCAGCAGCCCAGACAGGGGGAATCAGCCCCAGCATTTT. This sequence encodes CASSPDRGNQPQHF.

This clonotype was seen a handful of times. The rearrangement uses TRBV9 and TRBJ1-1, with 7 bases aligning to TRBD1. V lost 4 bases and J lost 7; bases outside the gene matches: 16. This CDR3 comprises 16 residues. Germline CDR1 SGDLS, CDR2 YYNGEE. CDR3 DNA: TGTGCCAGCAGCCATACAGAGAACAGGGGTGGGGTTGAAGCTTTCTTT. Translating it yields CASSHTENRGGVEAFF.

Regarding this clonotype: This may arise from a read error, as a much more abundant clone is one base away. The V gene is TRBV7-2, the J gene TRBJ1-2; D is unresolved. Germline V gives CDR1 SGHTA, CDR2 FQGNSA. This CDR3 region has 14 residues. CDR3 bases: TGTGTCAGCAGCTTAGTGGAGGGAGGCTATGGCTACACCTTC. It yields the protein CVSSLVEGGYGYTF.

This clonotype occurred many times. J is TRBJ1-2 and V is TRBV9; D might be TRBD1 (6 bases). Trimming pared 4 bases from V and 4 bases from J, leaving 23 bases between. The CDR3 totals 17 residues. CDR1 and CDR2 from the germline V gene are SGDLS and YYNGEE. In DNA form, the CDR3 reads TGTGCCAGCAGCCTTCCCATAAACGGGGGCATCGGCTATGGCTACACCTTC. Translation gives CASSLPINGGIGYGYTF.

This clonotype showed up many times. The rearrangement joins TRBV7-2 to TRBJ2-2, with 8 nucleotides matching TRBD2. Germline V gives CDR1 SGHTA, CDR2 FQGNSA. With 5 bases clipped from V and 3 bases from J, the junction kept 5 bases outside the gene matches. The CDR3 extends over 15 amino acids. The CDR3 DNA sequence: TGTGCCAGCAGCACTAAAGCGGGGGACACCGGGGAGCTGTTTTTT. Translated: CASSTKAGDTGELFF.

Ten or more counts support this clonotype. The junction departs from the called germline gene at one end, perhaps through a read error. The chain combines TRBV7-9 with TRBJ2-5, with 7 bases that match TRBD1. Germline V lookup: CDR1 SEHNR, CDR2 FQNEAQ (reference sequence). The CDR3 loop spans 16 amino acids. The CDR3 sequence is CASSLEVATGMETQYF. Here the CDR3 DNA reads TGTGCCAGCAGTTTAGAGGTGGCGACAGGGATGGAGACCCAGTACTTC.

The chain is built from TRBV6-1 and TRBJ1-1; weak D call: TRBD1 (6 bases). V lost 10 bases and J lost 3, with 18 bases in between. In germline, CDR1 is MNHNS, CDR2 SASEGT. The CDR3 is 14 residues long. CDR3 sequence (DNA): TGTGCCACCTCAAGGGGGGGCCTCCACACTGAAGCTTTCTTT. It translates to CATSRGGLHTEAFF.

This clonotype was seen more than once but under ten times. V usage is TRBV11-2 and J usage is TRBJ2-3, with 8 nucleotides matching TRBD2. The CDR3 has 15 amino acids. Germline V lookup: CDR1 SGHAT, CDR2 FQNNGV. Trimming at V came to 5 bases and at J to 2 bases, leaving 6 bases not matched to a gene. CDR3 loop: CASSPGGGPTDTQYF. CDR3 DNA sequence: TGTGCCAGCAGCCCGGGCGGGGGGCCCACAGATACGCAGTATTTT. Full variable domain (outside the CDR3, taken from reference TRBV11-2 and TRBJ2-3): EAGVAQSPRYKIIEKRQSVAFWCNPISGHATLYWYQQILGQGPKLLIQFQNNGVVDDSQLPKDRFSAERLKGVDSTLKIQPAKLEDSAVYLCASSPGGGPTDTQYFGPGTRLTVL.

The rearrangement links TRBV20-1 to TRBJ2-7; 9 nucleotides align to TRBD1. CDR1 is DFQATT, CDR2 SNEGSKA, per germline (reference sequence). CDR3 length equals 14 residues. Trimming took 6 bases from V and 5 from J; bases not matched to a gene: 11. Here the CDR3 reads CSAAGQGTLHEQYF. The CDR3 DNA sequence: TGCAGTGCCGCCGGACAGGGGACCCTCCACGAGCAGTACTTC.

J is TRBJ1-1 and V is TRBV11-1; no reliable D call. CDR3 length: 11 amino acids. The germline V gene has CDR1 SGHAT and CDR2 FQDESV (reference sequence). V dropped 3 bases and J dropped 7 bases, with 6 bases sitting between them. The CDR3 bases are TGTGCCAGCAGCTTTACCCTTGAAGCTTTCTTT. Translation: CASSFTLEAFF. The full variable domain, in which reference TRBV11-1 and TRBJ1-1 provide the parts outside the CDR3, is EAEVAQSPRYKITEKSQAVAFWCDPISGHATLYWYRQILGQGPELLVQFQDESVVDDSQLPKDRFSAERLKGVDSTLKIQPAELGDSAMYLCASSFTLEAFFGQGTRLTVV.

This clonotype was counted ten times or more. This rearrangement joins TRBV5-1 to TRBJ1-1; D unresolved. V was clipped by 3 bases and J by 0 bases, with 12 bases between them. The CDR3 is 15 residues long. From germline, CDR1 is SGHRS and CDR2 YFSETQ. In DNA, the CDR3 is TGCGCCAGCAGCTGGGATTTTTGGGTGAACACTGAAGCTTTCTTT. This sequence encodes CASSWDFWVNTEAFF.

This clonotype showed up many times. CDR3 nucleotide sequence: TGTGCCACCAGCGATGTAGGACAATCGAACACTGAAGCTTTCTTT. Translated, it gives CATSDVGQSNTEAFF. J is TRBJ1-1 and V is TRBV15; a possible D gene is TRBD1 (5 bases). This CDR3 spans 15 amino acids. Trimming took off 5 bases at V and 1 base at J, with 14 bases between the two ends. Per the germline V gene, CDR1 is LNHNV and CDR2 is YYDKDF (reference sequence).

This clonotype has a count of ten or more. This chain links TRBV27 with TRBJ1-1, with D uncertain. This CDR3 is built from 14 residues. Germline CDR1 is MNHEY and CDR2 is SMNVEV (reference sequence). V was clipped by 3 bases and J by 4 bases, with 12 bases between them. CDR3 coding DNA: TGTGCCAGCAGTTTGGGGAGACGGGGCACTGAAGCTTTCTTT. It is translated as CASSLGRRGTEAFF.

In this sample, this clonotype turned up many times. This sequence joins TRBV2 and TRBJ1-5, with 8 bases fitting TRBD1. V shed 5 bases and J 3 bases; nucleotides not matched to a gene: 6. This CDR3 is 15 amino acids long. Germline-derived CDR1 and CDR2 are SNHLY and FYNNEI. The CDR3, as DNA: TGTGCCAGCAGTTCCCGGGACAGGCTCAATCAGCCCCAGCATTTT. This codes for CASSSRDRLNQPQHF. The complete variable domain, with remaining parts taken from reference TRBV2 and TRBJ1-5, reads EPEVTQTPSHQVTQMGQEVILRCVPISNHLYFYWYRQILGQKVEFLVSFYNNEISEKSEIFDDQFSVERPDGSNFTLKIRSTKLEDSAMYFCASSSRDRLNQPQHFGDGTRLSIL.

The V gene is TRBV24-1, the J gene TRBJ2-1, with D possibly matching TRBD2 (5 bases). Per germline, CDR1 KGHDR and CDR2 SFDVKD. The CDR3 runs 15 residues. V was clipped by 2 bases and J by 0 bases, with 7 bases between them. In nucleotides, the CDR3 is TGTGCCACCAGTGATTGGAGGAGCTCCTACAATGAGCAGTTCTTC. Its translation is CATSDWRSSYNEQFF.

This clonotype was picked up many times. The chain joins TRBV6-2 or TRBV6-3 to TRBJ2-7; 8 nucleotides agree with TRBD1. J was trimmed by 3 bases and V by 6 bases; bases with no gene match: 10. The CDR3 contains 15 residues. CDR1 is MNHEY, CDR2 SVGEGT, per germline. The CDR3 loop is CASRQSTGDGYEQYF. The CDR3 bases are TGTGCCAGCAGACAATCGACAGGGGACGGCTACGAGCAGTACTTC.